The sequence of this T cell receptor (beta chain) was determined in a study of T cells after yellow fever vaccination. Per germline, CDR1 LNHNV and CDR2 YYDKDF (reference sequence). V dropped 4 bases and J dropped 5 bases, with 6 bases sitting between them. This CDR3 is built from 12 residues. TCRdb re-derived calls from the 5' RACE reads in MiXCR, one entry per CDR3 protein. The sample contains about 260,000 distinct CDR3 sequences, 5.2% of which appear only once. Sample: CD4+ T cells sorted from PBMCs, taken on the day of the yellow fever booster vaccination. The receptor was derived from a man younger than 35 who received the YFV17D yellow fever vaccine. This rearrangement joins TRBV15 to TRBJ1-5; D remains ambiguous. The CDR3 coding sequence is TGTGCCACCAGCAAACGGTATCAGCCCCAGCATTTT. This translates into CATSKRYQPQHF.